A selection of T cell receptor beta chains follows, all from one sample in a study of cytotoxic CD8 clonotypes in ibrutinib-treated CLL. Generated by immunoSEQ multiplex PCR, the TCRdb table keeps only in-frame clones and is missing some. The table shows about 28,000 clones, with 62% occurring only once. The sample was PBMCs, taken before ibrutinib treatment. All receptors come from a human donor with chronic lymphocytic leukemia. Both conserved end residues are part of each CDR3. Each record gives: J gene, D gene, clone size, V gene, CDR3 DNA, CDR3 protein. D genes are given only for firm matches. Some rows have no size entry. The others give once, few or many, or a class for an expanded clone.

TRBJ2-2 - - TRBV28 TGTGCCAGCAGTTTAGGGGCCCCCGGGGAGCTGTTTTTT CASSLGAPGELFF
TRBJ2-1 TRBD2 - TRBV25-1 TGTGCCAGCAGGGGCCTAGCGGTCCCGATGGGGTCCTACAATGAGCAGTTCTTC CASRGLAVPMGSYNEQFF
TRBJ1-4 TRBD1 - TRBV14 TGTGCCAGCAGCCCTCGGACAGGCTCTAATGAAAAACTGTTTTTT CASSPRTGSNEKLFF
TRBJ1-6 - - TRBV19 TGTGCCAGTAGTCCCACCGGAGGACCCTATAATTCACCCCTCCACTTT CASSPTGGPYNSPLHF
TRBJ2-3 - - TRBV13 TGTGCCAGCAGCGTGGCCCGGTGGGGGGGCCCAGATACGCAGTATTTT CASSVARWGGPDTQYF
TRBJ2-3 TRBD2 - TRBV28 TGTGCCAGCAGTTTTGGACTAGCGAGTCAGTATTTT CASSFGLASQYF
TRBJ2-1 TRBD1 - TRBV5-1 TGCGCCAGCAGAGGTACAGGGGACAACAATGAGCAGTTCTTC CASRGTGDNNEQFF
TRBJ2-7 - - TRBV4-1 TGCGCCAGCAGCCAAGTGGGCACTCCCAGGGTTTACGAGCAGTACTTC CASSQVGTPRVYEQYF
TRBJ2-3 - - TRBV7-3 TGTGCCAGCAGCTCCTCTCCCCCAGATACGCAGTATTTT CASSSSPPDTQYF
TRBJ2-5 TRBD1 - TRBV6-5 TGTGCCAGCAGTTACTCGGGACAGGGAGAGACCCAGTACTTC CASSYSGQGETQYF
TRBJ1-2 - - TRBV6-5 TGTGCCAGCAGTTCAACCTATTCTGACGGCTACACCTTC CASSSTYSDGYTF
TRBJ1-3 TRBD1 - TRBV6-5 TGTGCCAGCAGTTACTCGACAGGGTCCGGAAACACCATATATTTT CASSYSTGSGNTIYF
TRBJ2-1 TRBD2 few TRBV28 TGTGCCAGCAGTTTAATGTCGCTAGCGGGAGGGCCTTGGCGGGATGAGCAGTTCTTC CASSLMSLAGGPWRDEQFF
TRBJ1-4 - - TRBV30 TGTGCCTGGAACCCTCGGGAGGGCCTAAATGAAAAACTGTTTTTT CAWNPREGLNEKLFF
TRBJ1-5 - - TRBV28 TGTGCCAGCAGTTCCCCAGGAGGGGATCAGCCCCAGCATTTT CASSSPGGDQPQHF
TRBJ1-2 - once TRBV7-9 TGTGCCAGCAGCTTTGACCAGGGCGGCTACACCTTT CASSFDQGGYTF
TRBJ2-3 - - TRBV6-5 TGTGCCAGCAGCCCGGGTAGCGACACAGATACGCAGTATTTT CASSPGSDTDTQYF
TRBJ2-3 TRBD2 - TRBV7-9 TGTGCCAGCAGCCAAGGACTAGCGCAGGATACGCAGTATTTT CASSQGLAQDTQYF
TRBJ2-2 - - TRBV5-4 TGTGCCAGCAGTCTAGTAGACAGTGCCGGGGAGCTGTTTTTT CASSLVDSAGELFF
TRBJ2-3 - few TRBV19 TGTGCCAGTAGTATTAGCGGCCTAAGCACAGATACGCAGTATTTT CASSISGLSTDTQYF
TRBJ1-3 - - TRBV25-1 TGTGCCAGCAGTGGTAACAGGGAATCGGGAAACACCATATATTTT CASSGNRESGNTIYF
TRBJ1-5 - - TRBV27 TGTGCCAGCAGCCTCGTAAGCAATCAGCCCCAGCATTTT CASSLVSNQPQHF
TRBJ1-1 - few TRBV18 TGTGCCAGCTCCCCCTCGACAGAGAACACTGAAGCTTTCTTT CASSPSTENTEAFF
TRBJ2-5 - - TRBV2 TGTGCCAGCAGTGAGGGGGGAAGAGAGACCCAGTACTTC CASSEGGRETQYF
TRBJ1-2 - - TRBV19 TGTGCCAGTAATAGGGGGATTGTGGGATTCTATGGCTACACCTTC CASNRGIVGFYGYTF
TRBJ2-5 TRBD2 - TRBV18 TGTGCCAGCTCACCGAACCGGGGGGGACAAGAGACCCAGTACTTC CASSPNRGGQETQYF
TRBJ2-3 - - TRBV28 TGTGCCAGCAGTTCGCCCCAGGGACTCACAGATACGCAGTATTTT CASSSPQGLTDTQYF
TRBJ2-5 - - TRBV18 TGTGCCAGCTCACCATTAATAAAAGAGACCCAGTACTTC CASSPLIKETQYF
TRBJ2-1 - - TRBV5-1 TGCGCCAGCAGCTTGGAAGGGGATGAGCAGTTCTTC CASSLEGDEQFF
TRBJ2-3 - - TRBV5-3 TGTGCCAGGCCGAGCACAGATACGCAGTATTTT CARPSTDTQYF
TRBJ1-1 - few TRBV4-1 TGCGCCAGCAGCCAAGCTATGAACACTGAAGCTTTCTTT CASSQAMNTEAFF
TRBJ2-1 - - TRBV4-1 TGCGCCAGCAGCCAAGAAGGCCGGACAACATACAATGAGCAGTTCTTC CASSQEGRTTYNEQFF
TRBJ2-1 - - TRBV27 TGTGCCAGCGTCACACTTGGGGGTGAGCAGTTCTTC CASVTLGGEQFF
TRBJ2-4 - - TRBV4-1 TGCGCCAGCAGCCAAACCCTGCAGGGGTTGGCCAAAAACATTCAGTACTTC CASSQTLQGLAKNIQYF
TRBJ1-2 - - TRBV7-9 TGTGCCAGCAGCTTAAATTTCTGGGAAAACTATGGCTACACCTTC CASSLNFWENYGYTF
TRBJ2-7 - - TRBV28 TGTGCCAGCAGTCCCTGGACCTGGGACGAGCAGTACTTC CASSPWTWDEQYF
TRBJ1-1 - - TRBV11-2 TGTGCCAGCAGCTTAGAACAAGCCTACACTGAAGCTTTCTTT CASSLEQAYTEAFF
TRBJ2-3 - medium-sized TRBV5-1 TGCGCCAGCAGCTTGCTAAGAGATACGCAGTATTTT CASSLLRDTQYF
TRBJ2-7 - - TRBV7-6 TGTGCCAGCAGCACCCGACTCGGGCAGGTTGACGAGCAGTACTTC CASSTRLGQVDEQYF
TRBJ1-3 - - TRBV6-5 TGTGCCAGCAGTTACCAGGGCACCATATATTTT CASSYQGTIYF
TRBJ2-5 TRBD2 - TRBV27 TGTGCCTCTGGGACTACGAACGTGCCTGGGGAGACCCAGTACTTC CASGTTNVPGETQYF
TRBJ2-7 - few TRBV7-3 TGTGCCAGCAGCTCTTACAGGGCCTACGAGCAGTACTTC CASSSYRAYEQYF
TRBJ2-1 - - TRBV28 TGTGCCAGCAGTTTGGGAGCGACAGCAGGGAGGAATGAGCAGTTCTTC CASSLGATAGRNEQFF
TRBJ2-7 - - TRBV6-1 TGTGCCAGCAGTGAAGCGTGGACCCCAAATGCCTACGAGCAGTACTTC CASSEAWTPNAYEQYF
TRBJ2-7 - - TRBV5-1 TGCGCCAGCAGCTTGGGCCTGAGGGGGGACGCCTACGAGCAGTACTTC CASSLGLRGDAYEQYF
TRBJ1-6 - few TRBV28 TGTGCCAGCAGGGGCACAGGGACACCCCTCCACTTT CASRGTGTPLHF
TRBJ1-1 - - TRBV5-1 TGCGCCAGCCGTTATCAGACAAGCATGAACACTGAAGCTTTCTTT CASRYQTSMNTEAFF
TRBJ2-3 TRBD2 - TRBV4-2 TGTGCCAGCAGCCAAGAGAAGCGGGGGGGCTCAGATACGCAGTATTTT CASSQEKRGGSDTQYF